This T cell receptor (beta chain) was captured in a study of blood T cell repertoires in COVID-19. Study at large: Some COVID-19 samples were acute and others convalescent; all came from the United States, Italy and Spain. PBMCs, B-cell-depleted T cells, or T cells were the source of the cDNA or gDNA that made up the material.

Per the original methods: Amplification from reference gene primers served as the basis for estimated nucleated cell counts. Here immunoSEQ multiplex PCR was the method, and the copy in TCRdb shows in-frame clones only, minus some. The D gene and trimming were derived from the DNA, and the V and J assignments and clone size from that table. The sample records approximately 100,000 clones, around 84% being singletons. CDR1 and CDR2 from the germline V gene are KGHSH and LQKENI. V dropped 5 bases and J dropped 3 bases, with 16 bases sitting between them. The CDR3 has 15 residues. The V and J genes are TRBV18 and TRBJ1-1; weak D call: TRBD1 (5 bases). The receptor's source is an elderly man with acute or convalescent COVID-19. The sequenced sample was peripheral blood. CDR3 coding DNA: TGTGCCAGCTCAGGTTTGGCCAGGGTGGACACTGAAGCTTTCTTT. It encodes CASSGLARVDTEAFF.